These 6 T cell receptor beta chains share one sample of origin, sequenced in a study of cytomegalovirus exposure and HLA in healthy donors. PCR involved 60 Vbeta and 13 Jbeta primers. The assay was immunoSEQ multiplex PCR, and TCRdb's table has in-frame clones only and misses some. The table lists some 70,000 clones, about 73% of them singletons. The source material was PBMCs. Receptors originate from a woman in her 30s in good health and CMV-seronegative.

This clone was observed a single time. Sequence at one end of the junction differs from germline and may be a read error. Other nucleotide sequences in the sample specify the same CDR3. The chain carries TRBV30 and TRBJ1-1; D is perhaps TRBD1 (5 bases). This CDR3 comprises 14 residues. Germline lookup yields CDR1 GTSNPN and CDR2 SVGIG (reference sequence). The CDR3 loop reads CAWSVLAGKTEAFF. The CDR3 bases are TGTGCCTGGAGTGTACTGGCAGGGAAGACTGAGGCTTTCTTT.

The chain joins TRBV7-3 to TRBJ2-2, with TRBD1 identical over 7 bases. CDR1 and CDR2 (germline): SGHTA, FQGTGA. J gave up 2 bases and V 5 bases, and 8 bases lay outside the gene matches. This CDR3 spans 16 amino acids. The CDR3 bases are TGTGCCAGCAGCGGTACGGGACAGATTAACACCGGGGAGCTGTTTTTT. The encoded protein is CASSGTGQINTGELFF.

The chain has TRBV5-1 and TRBJ1-4; D gene ambiguous. V was cut by 5 bases and J by 8 bases, with 16 bases left in between. This CDR3 spans 14 amino acids. Looked up from germline, CDR1 is SGHRS and CDR2 is YFSETQ. As DNA, the CDR3 is TGCGCCAGCAGTGGAACCTCAAGCGGAGAAAAACTGTTTTTT. This encodes CASSGTSSGEKLFF.

The chain couples TRBV4-1 to TRBJ1-2; the D gene is possibly TRBD1 (5 bases). Germline loops: CDR1 MGHRA, CDR2 YSYEKL. The CDR3 covers 13 residues. Deletions cut 7 bases from V and 2 bases from J, with 11 bases between. The CDR3 bases are TGCGCCAGCACCGACAGTTCCAACTATGGCTACACCTTC. Amino acids: CASTDSSNYGYTF.

CDR3: CASSLSDRENTEAFF. CDR3 DNA sequence: TGTGCCAGCAGCTTGTCGGACAGGGAGAACACTGAAGCTTTCTTT. The chain is built from TRBV5-4 and TRBJ1-1; 8 bases agree with TRBD1. CDR3 length: 15 residues. Germline trimming cut 1 base from V and 1 base from J; bases unmatched to any gene: 3. Per the germline V gene, CDR1 is SGHNT and CDR2 is YYREEE (reference sequence).

Remarks on this clone: Lacking the conserved final phenylalanine or tryptophan, this CDR3 likely reflects a read error. The DNA is omitted, as the CDR3 cannot be located on it reliably, and the CDR3 follows TCRdb's listing. The chain is built from TRBV29-1 and TRBJ1-2; the table's D call TRBD1 went unverified against the DNA. Including both end residues, the CDR3 is 15 amino acids long. In germline, CDR1 is SQVTM, CDR2 ANQGSEA. The CDR3 is CSVHRGQGKLYGYTV.